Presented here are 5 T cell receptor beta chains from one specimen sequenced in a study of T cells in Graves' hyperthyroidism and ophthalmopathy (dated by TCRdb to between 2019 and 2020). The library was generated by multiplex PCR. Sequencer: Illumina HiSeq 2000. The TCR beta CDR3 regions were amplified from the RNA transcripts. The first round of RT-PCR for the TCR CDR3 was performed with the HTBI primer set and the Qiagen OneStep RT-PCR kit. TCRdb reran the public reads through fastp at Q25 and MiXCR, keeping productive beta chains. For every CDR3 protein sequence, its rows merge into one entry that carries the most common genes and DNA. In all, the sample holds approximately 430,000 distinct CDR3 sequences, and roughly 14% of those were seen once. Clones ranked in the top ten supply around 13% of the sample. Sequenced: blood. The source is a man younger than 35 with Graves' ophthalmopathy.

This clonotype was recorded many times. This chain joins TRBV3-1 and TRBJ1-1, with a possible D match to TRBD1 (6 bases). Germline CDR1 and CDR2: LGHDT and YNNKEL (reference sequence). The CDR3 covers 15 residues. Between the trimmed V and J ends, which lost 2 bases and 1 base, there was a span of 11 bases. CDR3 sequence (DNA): TGTGCCAGCAGCCAATTAAGGGGGACGAACACTGAAGCTTTCTTT. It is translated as CASSQLRGTNTEAFF.

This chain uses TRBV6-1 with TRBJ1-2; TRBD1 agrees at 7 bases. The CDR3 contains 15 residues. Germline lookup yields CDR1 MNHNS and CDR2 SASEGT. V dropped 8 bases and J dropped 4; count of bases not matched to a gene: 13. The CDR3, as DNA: TGTGCCAGCCCAAGCAGGGGGGCACCCCTCTATGGCTACACCTTC. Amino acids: CASPSRGAPLYGYTF.

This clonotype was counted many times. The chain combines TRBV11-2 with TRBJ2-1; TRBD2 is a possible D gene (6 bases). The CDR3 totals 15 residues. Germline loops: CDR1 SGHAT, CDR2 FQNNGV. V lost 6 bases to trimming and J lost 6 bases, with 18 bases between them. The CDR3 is CASRRAGRSSNEQFF. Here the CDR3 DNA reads TGTGCCAGCAGAAGGGCGGGACGTTCTAGCAATGAGCAGTTCTTC.

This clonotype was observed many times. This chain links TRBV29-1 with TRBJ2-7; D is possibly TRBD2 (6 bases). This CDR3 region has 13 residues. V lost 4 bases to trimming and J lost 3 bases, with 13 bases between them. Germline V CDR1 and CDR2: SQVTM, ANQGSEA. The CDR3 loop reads CSVAPSDIYEQYF. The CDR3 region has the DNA TGCAGCGTTGCCCCTAGCGATATCTACGAGCAGTACTTC.

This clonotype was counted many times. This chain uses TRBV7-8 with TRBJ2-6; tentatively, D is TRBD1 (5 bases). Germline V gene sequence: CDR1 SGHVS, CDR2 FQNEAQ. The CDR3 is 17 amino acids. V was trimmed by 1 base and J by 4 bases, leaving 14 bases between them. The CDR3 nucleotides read TGTGCCAGCAGCTTAGTTCACAGGTGGGCCGGGGCCAACGTCCTGACTTTC. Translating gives CASSLVHRWAGANVLTF.